These 9 T cell receptor beta chains share one sample of origin, sequenced in a study of T-cell memory formation after mild COVID-19. TCRdb reanalysed the 5' RACE reads using MiXCR and keeps one entry per CDR3 protein. The sample includes 300,000 to 400,000 distinct CDR3 sequences, around a sixth of them seen just once. Sequencing used PBMCs or a T cell subset sorted from them (not recorded which). These receptors were taken from a man in his late teens or twenties who had mild COVID-19 (a few samples of this study predate the infection). Cell type and time point are not known.

This clonotype was seen a few times. The rearrangement uses TRBV10-3 and TRBJ2-3, with TRBD1 matching 10 bases. The ends lost 4 bases at V and 4 bases at J; junction bases unmatched: 2. Germline V gene lookup returns CDR1 ENHRY and CDR2 SYGVKD. There are 14 residues in the CDR3. Here the CDR3 DNA reads TGTGCCATCAGTGGACAGGGGGCTGCAGATACGCAGTATTTT. The encoded protein is CAISGQGAADTQYF.

This chain links TRBV2 with TRBJ1-2; the D is unclear. With 7 bases removed from V and 4 bases from J, the gap between germline ends came to 10 bases. Germline CDR1 is SNHLY and CDR2 is FYNNEI. The CDR3 contains 12 residues. Written as DNA, the CDR3 is TGTGCCAGCACAACCGGGCCCTATGGCTACACCTTC. It is translated as CASTTGPYGYTF.

This clonotype was recorded a few times. This chain connects TRBV9 to TRBJ2-3; TRBD1 agrees at 7 bases. Germline CDR1 SGDLS, CDR2 YYNGEE. The ends lost 0 bases at V and 4 bases at J; junction bases unmatched: 2. This CDR3 has 14 residues. For the CDR3, the DNA is TGTGCCAGCAGCGTAGGAGGACAGGCAGATACGCAGTATTTT. As protein: CASSVGGQADTQYF.

This clonotype was recorded a few times. This chain connects TRBV4-3 to TRBJ1-4, with a weak D call TRBD1 (5 bases). V was cut by 1 base and J by 4 bases, with 13 bases left in between. CDR1 LGHNA and CDR2 YSLEER come from the germline V gene. The CDR3 is 16 residues long. The CDR3 is CASSQGSTGRNEKLFF. The CDR3 nucleotides are TGCGCCAGCAGCCAAGGGAGCACAGGTCGTAATGAAAAACTGTTTTTT.

This chain uses TRBV2 with TRBJ2-4; D is unresolved. CDR3 length: 12 residues. V was clipped by 6 bases and J by 1 base, with 4 bases between them. The germline V gene has CDR1 SNHLY and CDR2 FYNNEI. CDR3 sequence reads: CASRRAKNIQYF. CDR3 nucleotides: TGTGCCAGCAGGCGGGCCAAAAACATTCAGTACTTC.

This clonotype was counted ten times or more. V usage is TRBV5-1 and J usage is TRBJ2-1, with D hard to call. This CDR3 is built from 15 residues. With 4 bases removed from V and 0 bases from J, the gap between germline ends came to 11 bases. The germline V gene has CDR1 SGHRS and CDR2 YFSETQ. DNA of the CDR3: TGCGCCAGCAGCCCATTGGGGAACTCCTACAATGAGCAGTTCTTC. This encodes CASSPLGNSYNEQFF.

This clonotype occurred a few times. The chain recombines TRBV24-1 with TRBJ2-3, with 10 bases fitting TRBD1. Germline V gene lookup returns CDR1 KGHDR and CDR2 SFDVKD. The CDR3 loop spans 16 amino acids. V was pared by 4 bases and J by 1 base, with 4 bases of the junction left unmatched. The DNA of the CDR3 is TGTGCCACCAGTGAGGCCGGGACAGGGGGCACAGATACGCAGTATTTT. Encoded protein: CATSEAGTGGTDTQYF.

This clonotype was seen only a few times. V is TRBV6-2 or TRBV6-3 and J is TRBJ2-1; 11 bases are shared with TRBD2. The germline gives CDR1 MNHEY, CDR2 SVGEGT. V shed 6 bases, J shed 4 bases, and the junction held 5 bases outside the gene matches. The CDR3 is 15 amino acids. The CDR3 DNA reads as TGTGCCAGCAGATCAGCTAGCGGGGGGTACAATGAGCAGTTCTTC. This encodes CASRSASGGYNEQFF.

The V gene is TRBV29-1, the J gene TRBJ1-5; D is uncertain. Germline CDR1 is SQVTM and CDR2 is ANQGSEA. The CDR3 runs 13 residues. V was pared by 4 bases and J by 7 bases, with 14 bases between. Written as DNA, the CDR3 is TGCAGCGTTGTGGTGGAACTGGGCCAGCCCCAGCATTTT. As protein: CSVVVELGQPQHF.